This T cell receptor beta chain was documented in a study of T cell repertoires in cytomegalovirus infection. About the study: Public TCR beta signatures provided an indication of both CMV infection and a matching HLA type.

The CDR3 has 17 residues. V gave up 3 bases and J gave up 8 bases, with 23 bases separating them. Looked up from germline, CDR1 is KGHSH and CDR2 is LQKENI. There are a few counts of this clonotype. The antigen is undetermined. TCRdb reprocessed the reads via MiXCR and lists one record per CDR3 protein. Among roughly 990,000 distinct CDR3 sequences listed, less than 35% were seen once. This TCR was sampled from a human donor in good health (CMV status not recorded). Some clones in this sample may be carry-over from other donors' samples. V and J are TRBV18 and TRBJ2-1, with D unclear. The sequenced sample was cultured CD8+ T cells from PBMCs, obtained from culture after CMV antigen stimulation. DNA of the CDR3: TGTGCCAGCTCACCGCGACGGGCGGTAAACTACTGGGATGAGCAGTTCTTC. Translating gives CASSPRRAVNYWDEQFF.